This T cell receptor (beta chain) was captured in a study of blood T cell repertoires in COVID-19. This table comes from immunoSEQ multiplex PCR, and its TCRdb copy is limited to in-frame clones, with some not included. The sample lists about 80,000 clones, less than 85% occurring once. The V end lost 11 bases, the J end lost 3 bases, and 13 bases lay between the germline ends. Per the germline V gene, CDR1 is KGHDR and CDR2 is SFDVKD. CDR3 size: 12 residues. The sample comprised peripheral blood. The chain is built from TRBV24-1 and TRBJ2-7; D may be TRBD2 (6 bases). The TCR originated in a man aged 70-80 years with active or convalescent COVID-19. CDR3 sequence reads: CASREPHYEQYF. The CDR3 DNA reads as TGTGCCAGCCGGGAGCCCCACTACGAGCAGTACTTC.